This T cell receptor beta chain was profiled in a study of blood T cell repertoires in COVID-19. Looking at the study overall: Whether acute or convalescent, the COVID-19 samples came from the United States, Italy and Spain. T cells, B-cell-depleted T cells, or PBMCs provided the cDNA or gDNA that served as material.

Individuals aged roughly 18 to 95 years were recruited from fewer than 25 US areas. Assignments of participants to cohorts depended upon their own reported clinical history. This CDR3 region has 15 residues. J was trimmed by 0 bases and V by 2 bases; bases with no gene match: 1. CDR1 is WSHSY, CDR2 SAAADI, per germline. This clone was detected once. Libraries were prepared by immunoSEQ multiplex PCR; TCRdb keeps only in-frame clonotypes and omits some of them. The sample has 300,000 to 350,000 clones; around nine tenths are singletons. The genes are TRBV10-2 and TRBJ1-5; 7 nucleotides agree with TRBD1. This TCR derives from a woman aged 25 to 39 who had been exposed to COVID-19. Sequences were obtained from PBMCs or T cells enriched from blood (not recorded which). The CDR3 region is CASSEGTVSNQPQHF. DNA of the CDR3: TGCGCCAGCAGTGAGGGGACAGTTAGCAATCAGCCCCAGCATTTT.